Listed below are T cell receptor beta chains from one sample, sequenced in a study of PD-L1 blockade in urothelial cancer. Some clones are missing from TCRdb's copy, which holds only in-frame ones; the method was immunoSEQ multiplex PCR. This sample has 45,000 to 50,000 clones, with roughly 80% found just once. Sample: PBMCs, taken around atezolizumab (anti-PD-L1) treatment. The receptors derive from a man aged 65-85 years with urothelial cancer. The CDR3 runs from the conserved cysteine through the conserved F or W. The D gene is left open where the match is weak. Only part of the rows carry a size: once, few, many, or a class if the clone is expanded.

J gene	V gene	CDR3 length	clone size	D gene	CDR3 protein	CDR3 DNA
TRBJ2-7	TRBV28	13	.	TRBD1	CASSTPGQYEQYF	TGTGCCAGCAGCACACCGGGACAGTACGAGCAGTACTTC
TRBJ2-1	TRBV28	16	.	.	CASSSPWGLENNEQFF	TGTGCCAGCAGCTCCCCCTGGGGGCTAGAAAACAATGAGCAGTTCTTC
TRBJ1-5	TRBV2	14	.	TRBD1	CASSGQGSNQPQHF	TGTGCCAGCAGCGGACAGGGGAGCAATCAGCCCCAGCATTTT
TRBJ2-7	TRBV5-6	16	.	TRBD2	CASSSTGTSRTYEQYF	TGTGCCAGCAGCTCAACCGGGACTAGCCGTACCTACGAGCAGTACTTC
TRBJ2-7	TRBV5-1	12	few	.	CASSLVGDEQYF	TGCGCCAGCAGCTTGGTAGGGGATGAGCAGTACTTC
TRBJ2-2	TRBV30	14	few	TRBD2	CAWRTSGRPGELFF	TGTGCCTGGAGGACTAGCGGGAGGCCCGGGGAGCTGTTTTTT
TRBJ2-7	TRBV5-6	14	.	.	CASSAGNFLYEQYF	TGTGCCAGCAGCGCCGGGAACTTCCTCTACGAGCAGTACTTC
TRBJ2-1	TRBV2	14	.	.	CASSATSGNNEQFF	TGTGCCAGCAGTGCGACCAGCGGCAATAATGAGCAGTTCTTC
TRBJ2-2	TRBV6-1	15	.	TRBD1	CASSLTGGNTGELFF	TGTGCCAGCAGTTTGACAGGGGGAAACACCGGGGAGCTGTTTTTT
TRBJ2-1	TRBV9	13	.	.	CASSDSGGNEQFF	TGTGCCAGCAGCGACAGCGGAGGGAATGAGCAGTTCTTC
TRBJ1-2	TRBV7-2	11	.	.	CASSPYYGYTF	TGTGCCAGCAGCCCCTACTATGGCTACACCTTC
TRBJ2-1	TRBV11-1	14	.	TRBD2	CASSSLAGANEQFF	TGTGCCAGCAGCTCCCTAGCGGGAGCCAATGAGCAGTTCTTC
TRBJ1-3	TRBV9	14	.	.	CASSDRYSGNTIYF	TGTGCCAGCAGCGACCGGTACTCTGGAAACACCATATATTTT
TRBJ1-1	TRBV6-5	14	once	.	CASSYEGKDTEAFF	TGTGCCAGCAGTTACGAGGGTAAGGACACTGAAGCTTTCTTT
TRBJ2-7	TRBV6-5	15	.	TRBD1	CASSSLTGGFYEQYF	TGTGCCAGCAGTTCATTGACAGGGGGCTTTTACGAGCAGTACTTC
TRBJ1-5	TRBV19	15	.	.	CASRVGQGGNQPQHF	TGTGCCAGTAGGGTGGGGCAGGGCGGCAATCAGCCCCAGCATTTT
TRBJ2-4	TRBV21-1	15	.	.	CASSYTRRNKNIQYF	TGTGCCAGCAGCTATACTCGGAGGAACAAAAACATTCAGTACTTC
TRBJ2-1	TRBV19	16	.	TRBD2	CASSEGLAGEGNEQFF	TGTGCCAGTAGTGAGGGGCTAGCGGGAGAGGGGAATGAGCAGTTCTTC
TRBJ2-7	TRBV10-3	16	.	.	CAISDSDETGSYEQYF	TGTGCCATCAGTGACTCAGATGAGACGGGATCCTACGAGCAGTACTTC
TRBJ2-7	TRBV5-6	13	.	TRBD1	CASSPGTAYEQYF	TGTGCCAGCAGCCCCGGGACAGCCTACGAGCAGTACTTC
TRBJ2-3	TRBV11-2	15	once	TRBD2	CASSLPSGGTDTQYF	TGTGCCAGCAGCTTACCTAGCGGGGGCACAGATACGCAGTATTTT
TRBJ2-5	TRBV11-2	13	.	TRBD2	CASSFGRGETQYF	TGTGCCAGCAGCTTCGGGAGGGGAGAGACCCAGTACTTC
TRBJ2-3	TRBV2	13	.	.	CASSPTLGDTQYF	TGTGCCAGCAGCCCTACCCTAGGAGATACGCAGTATTTT
TRBJ2-1	TRBV5-1	16	.	TRBD2	CASSAGGQAGYNEQFF	TGCGCCAGCTCGGCGGGGGGCCAGGCGGGGTACAATGAGCAGTTCTTC
TRBJ1-1	TRBV6-5	13	.	.	CASSYGGGTEAFF	TGTGCCAGCAGTTACGGGGGGGGGACTGAAGCTTTCTTT
TRBJ1-1	TRBV30	15	few	TRBD1	CAWRWVGDRGPGAFF	TGTGCCTGGAGATGGGTAGGAGACAGGGGGCCTGGTGCTTTCTTT
TRBJ2-1	TRBV28	14	.	.	CASRATGGGNEQFF	TGTGCCAGCAGGGCGACAGGTGGTGGCAATGAGCAGTTCTTC
TRBJ2-3	TRBV5-1	16	.	TRBD2	CASSLTGLAATDTQYF	TGCGCCAGCAGCTTGACCGGACTAGCGGCCACAGATACGCAGTATTTT
TRBJ2-1	TRBV28	15	.	.	CASSLGGGLVNEQFF	TGTGCCAGCAGTTTAGGGGGAGGTCTTGTGAATGAGCAGTTCTTC